The 15 T cell receptor beta chains reported below all come from one sample, sequenced in a study of OX40 agonist ivuxolimab in advanced cancers. Assay: immunoSEQ multiplex PCR; the TCRdb copy retains only in-frame clones and omits some. This sample has approximately 59,000 clones, with roughly four fifths found just once. The sequenced sample was CD4+ or CD8+ T cells sorted from blood, obtained in a trial of the OX40 agonist ivuxolimab. The source of these receptors is an adult with an advanced solid tumor such as melanoma, head and neck, liver or kidney cancer.

The V and J genes are TRBV6-1 and TRBJ2-2; TRBD1 might be the D (6 bases). V lost 6 bases and J 7 bases, leaving 12 bases between the germline ends. This CDR3 contains 13 residues. Germline CDR1 and CDR2: MNHNS and SASEGT. CDR3 sequence: CASSNREGGELFF. The CDR3, as DNA: TGTGCCAGCAGCAACAGGGAAGGCGGGGAGCTGTTTTTT.

This rearrangement joins TRBV5-4 to TRBJ2-7; tentative D call: TRBD2 (5 bases). This CDR3 contains 13 residues. V was pared by 4 bases and J by 1 base, with 9 bases between. CDR1 and CDR2 (germline): SGHNT, YYREEE (reference sequence). CDR3 nucleotide sequence: TGTGCCAGCAGCCGGGGAGCTTCCTACGAGCAGTACTTC. Translation: CASSRGASYEQYF.

This clone appeared once. V gene TRBV9 combines with J gene TRBJ1-5; 7 nucleotides agree with TRBD1. The CDR3 has 14 amino acids. V trimming: 4 bases; J trimming: 4 bases; junction bases outside the gene matches: 5. Per the germline V gene, CDR1 is SGDLS and CDR2 is YYNGEE. This CDR3 reads CASSLGQENQPQHF. In DNA form, the CDR3 reads TGTGCCAGCAGCTTAGGACAGGAGAATCAGCCCCAGCATTTT. The entire variable domain, with the rest obtained from reference TRBV9 and TRBJ1-5, is as follows: DSGVTQTPKHLITATGQRVTLRCSPRSGDLSVYWYQQSLDQGLQFLIQYYNGEERAKGNILERFSAQQFPDLHSELNLSSLELGDSALYFCASSLGQENQPQHFGDGTRLSIL.

The V and J genes are TRBV5-4 and TRBJ2-1; TRBD2 is a possible D gene (7 bases). Germline CDR1 reads SGHNT; CDR2 reads YYREEE (reference sequence). The CDR3 has 16 residues. Trimming removed 0 bases from V and 2 bases from J, with 12 bases in between. DNA for the CDR3: TGTGCCAGCAGCTTGGCGCGCGGGGGCGCCTACAATGAGCAGTTCTTC. Its protein product is CASSLARGGAYNEQFF.

This clone was detected only a few times. V usage is TRBV6-5 and J usage is TRBJ2-7; 8 bases line up with TRBD1. CDR1 is MNHEY, CDR2 SVGAGI, per germline. The V and J ends lost 6 bases and 6 bases, in that order; junction bases with no gene match: 10. CDR3 length: 14 residues. The chain's CDR3 is CASRPGQASGEQYF. The CDR3 DNA reads TGTGCCAGCAGACCGGGACAGGCGAGCGGCGAGCAGTACTTC.

This clone has just one count. The chain is built from TRBV28 and TRBJ1-4, with 8 positions matching TRBD1. V was pared by 5 bases and J by 6 bases, with 8 bases of the junction left unmatched. Per the germline V gene, CDR1 is MDHEN and CDR2 is SYDVKM. The CDR3 spans 15 residues. The CDR3 here is CASSLLGQVDEKLFF. CDR3 nucleotide sequence: TGTGCCAGCAGTCTATTGGGACAGGTGGATGAAAAACTGTTTTTT.

The chain is built from TRBV6-5 and TRBJ1-2, with D uncertain. This CDR3 comprises 13 residues. The germline gives CDR1 MNHEY, CDR2 SVGAGI. The ends were cut back, 6 bases at V and 0 bases at J, with 8 bases in the middle. CDR3 sequence reads: CASSRDANYGYTF. The CDR3 coding sequence is TGTGCCAGCAGCCGGGATGCTAACTATGGCTACACCTTC.

The gene calls are TRBV29-1 and TRBJ1-2; 9 bases match TRBD1. Germline CDR1 SQVTM, CDR2 ANQGSEA. V dropped 2 bases and J dropped 7; count of bases not matched to a gene: 5. The CDR3 is 13 residues long. In DNA form, the CDR3 reads TGCAGCGTTGAAACAGGGGGCTCGTTTGGCTACACCTTC. Translation gives CSVETGGSFGYTF.

The CDR3, as DNA: TGTGCCAGCAGCTTAACTAGCGGGGGGCACTACGAGCAGTACTTC. Amino acids: CASSLTSGGHYEQYF. J is TRBJ2-7 and V is TRBV7-2, with 12 bases lining up with TRBD2. The CDR3 totals 15 residues. Trimming removed 2 bases from V and 3 bases from J; junction bases left unmatched: 2. CDR1 and CDR2 (germline): SGHTA, FQGNSA. The whole variable domain, remainder taken from reference TRBV7-2 and TRBJ2-7, is GAGVSQSPSNKVTEKGKDVELRCDPISGHTALYWYRQSLGQGLEFLIYFQGNSAPDKSGLPSDRFSAERTGGSVSTLTIQRTQQEDSAVYLCASSLTSGGHYEQYFGPGTRLTVT.

The V gene is TRBV2, the J gene TRBJ1-3, with no clear D. The CDR3 runs 14 residues. Deletions cut 6 bases from V and 1 base from J, with 10 bases between. Germline CDR1 SNHLY, CDR2 FYNNEI. DNA of the CDR3: TGTGCCAGCAGAGAGACCCATTCTGGAAACACCATATATTTT. It yields the protein CASRETHSGNTIYF.

This clone came up once. V and J are TRBV27 and TRBJ2-6, with D perhaps TRBD1 (5 bases). CDR3 size: 18 residues. V gave up 0 bases and J gave up 0 bases, with 12 bases separating them. Per the germline V gene, CDR1 is MNHEY and CDR2 is SMNVEV (reference sequence). The CDR3 region is CASSLSATARSGANVLTF. DNA for the CDR3: TGTGCCAGCAGTTTATCGGCGACAGCCCGCTCTGGGGCCAACGTCCTGACTTTC. Complete variable domain (other parts from reference TRBV27 and TRBJ2-6): EAQVTQNPRYLITVTGKKLTVTCSQNMNHEYMSWYRQDPGLGLRQIYYSMNVEVTDKGDVPEGYKVSRKEKRNFPLILESPSPNQTSLYFCASSLSATARSGANVLTFGAGSRLTVL.

In this sample, this clone turned up once. The chain joins TRBV28 to TRBJ1-1; TRBD1 agrees at 9 bases. Germline V gene lookup returns CDR1 MDHEN and CDR2 SYDVKM. The CDR3 loop spans 16 amino acids. Trimming took 5 bases from V and 4 from J; bases not matched to a gene: 11. The DNA of the CDR3 is TGTGCCAGCAGTAACGGACAGGGGCGAGGGGTCACTGAAGCTTTCTTT. Residues: CASSNGQGRGVTEAFF.

The rearrangement joins TRBV12-5 to TRBJ2-7, with 9 bases matching TRBD2. The V gene end was trimmed by 6 bases and the J gene end by 0 bases; junction bases not matched to a gene: 12. The V gene's germline CDR1 is LGHNT and CDR2 FRNRAP. This CDR3 spans 17 amino acids. CDR3 sequence reads: CASGPSRVAGASYEQYF. The CDR3 DNA sequence: TGTGCTAGTGGCCCCTCCCGGGTAGCGGGGGCCTCCTACGAGCAGTACTTC. Drawing the rest from reference TRBV12-5 and TRBJ2-7, the complete variable domain is DARVTQTPRHKVTEMGQEVTMRCQPILGHNTVFWYRQTMMQGLELLAYFRNRAPLDDSGMPKDRFSAEMPDATLATLKIQPSEPRDSAVYFCASGPSRVAGASYEQYFGPGTRLTVT.

V is TRBV19 and J is TRBJ1-6; D is unresolved. Trimming shortened V by 3 bases and J by 7 bases, and 13 bases separated the two germline ends. Germline-derived CDR1 and CDR2 are LNHDA and SQIVND (reference sequence). This CDR3 spans 15 amino acids. The CDR3 DNA reads as TGTGCCAGTAGTATCGAGAAACTGAGGAATTCACCCCTCCACTTT. It translates to CASSIEKLRNSPLHF.

The gene calls are TRBV11-2 and TRBJ1-4; D is possibly TRBD1 (6 bases). The CDR3 totals 15 residues. From germline, CDR1 is SGHAT and CDR2 FQNNGV. The ends were cut back, 5 bases at V and 6 bases at J, with 16 bases in the middle. The CDR3: CASSPGPGADEKLFF. CDR3 sequence (DNA): TGTGCCAGCAGCCCTGGGCCGGGGGCTGATGAAAAACTGTTTTTT. Using reference TRBV11-2 and TRBJ1-4 for the parts outside the CDR3, the full variable domain is EAGVAQSPRYKIIEKRQSVAFWCNPISGHATLYWYQQILGQGPKLLIQFQNNGVVDDSQLPKDRFSAERLKGVDSTLKIQPAKLEDSAVYLCASSPGPGADEKLFFGSGTQLSVL.